This note documents a single T cell receptor beta chain sequence. The antigen is undetermined. PCR involved 60 Vbeta and 13 Jbeta primers. The repertoire was sequenced with immunoSEQ multiplex PCR; TCRdb's copy has only in-frame clones and lacks some. The sample lists around 100,000 clones; over 60% were seen once. This CDR3 is 13 amino acids long. Looked up from germline, CDR1 is SEHNR and CDR2 is FQNEAQ (reference sequence). With V trimmed by 5 bases and J by 5 bases, 6 bases remained unmatched. The data were obtained in a study of cytomegalovirus exposure and HLA in healthy donors. Study-wide results and limits: What a later analysis reportedly showed was that an Asian-associated ancestry cluster had fewer N-insertions than the approximately 700-donor mean.

The chain links TRBV7-9 to TRBJ2-7; the match to TRBD1 covers 7 bases. The sample was PBMCs. This TCR was recovered from a man aged 30-40 years in good health and CMV-seropositive. As DNA, the CDR3 is TGTGCCAGCAGCCAAACCGACAGGGACGAGCAGTACTTC. Protein: CASSQTDRDEQYF.